Listed below are T cell receptor beta chains from one sample, sequenced in a study of blood T cell repertoires in COVID-19. The table came from immunoSEQ multiplex PCR; TCRdb's copy has only in-frame clones and leaves some out. The data hold 200,000 to 250,000 clones, with around 88% observed a single time. The sequenced sample was peripheral blood. Receptors originate from a man between 18 and 29 years old with active or convalescent COVID-19. Both conserved end residues are part of each CDR3. Each record gives: D gene, clone size, V gene, J gene, CDR3 DNA, CDR3 protein. The D gene is left open where the match is weak. A clone size is listed for some rows: how often the clone was seen (once, few, many), or a class if it is expanded.

>.|.|TRBV19|TRBJ1-2
TGTGCCAGTAGTGCAAGGACAGTGAGTAACTATGGCTACACCTTC
CASSARTVSNYGYTF
>.|.|TRBV9|TRBJ1-3
TGTGCCAGCAGCGTAGGAGGCGGACAATCTGGAAACACCATATATTTT
CASSVGGGQSGNTIYF
>TRBD1|once|TRBV10-3|TRBJ1-4
TGTGCCATCAGTACGGGACAGGCAACTAATGAAAAACTGTTTTTT
CAISTGQATNEKLFF
>.|.|TRBV7-9|TRBJ2-7
TGTGCCAGCAGCCCCTCAGGGGCCAGCTCCTACGAGCAGTACTTC
CASSPSGASSYEQYF
>.|.|TRBV5-6|TRBJ1-1
TGTGCCAGCAGCTTTGCCCGGGACACTGAAGCTTTCTTT
CASSFARDTEAFF
>.|few|TRBV4-2|TRBJ2-7
TGTGCCAGCAGCCAAGAGTCCGCACAGGGTCGGTACGAGCAGTACTTC
CASSQESAQGRYEQYF
>.|.|TRBV12-3/TRBV12-4|TRBJ2-7
TGTGCCAGCAACCACAACTCCTACGAGCAGTACTTC
CASNHNSYEQYF
>TRBD1|few|TRBV5-1|TRBJ1-6
TGCGCCAGCAGCGCCCGACAGGGGGAGAATTCACCCCTCCACTTT
CASSARQGENSPLHF
>TRBD2|once|TRBV27|TRBJ2-7
TGTGCCAGCAGTTTATCGAGTTTGAGCGGGAGTAGGGGCTACGAGCAGTACTTC
CASSLSSLSGSRGYEQYF
>TRBD1|once|TRBV9|TRBJ2-1
TGTGCCAGCAGCCCCCGAGGGGGCGGAAGCTCCTACAATGAGCAGTTCTTC
CASSPRGGGSSYNEQFF
>TRBD1|.|TRBV6-5|TRBJ1-1
TGTGCCAGCAGTCCAAGGACAGGGTCTTTTTCTGAAGCTTTCTTT
CASSPRTGSFSEAFF
>.|.|TRBV11-2|TRBJ1-2
TGTGCCAGCAGCTTATCCAGGAACTTCTTCTATGGCTACACCTTC
CASSLSRNFFYGYTF
>TRBD1|.|TRBV7-2|TRBJ1-5
TGTGCCAGCAGCTTAGCCGGGACAGGGATCTATCAGCCCCAGCATTTT
CASSLAGTGIYQPQHF
>.|few|TRBV5-4|TRBJ2-5
TGTGCCAGCAGCGGGGGGACTTCTACGTACTTC
CASSGGTSTYF
>.|.|TRBV19|TRBJ1-5
TGTGCCAGTAGTGTTATGACAGGACAGCCCCAGCATTTT
CASSVMTGQPQHF
>TRBD2|once|TRBV6-5|TRBJ2-7
TGTGCCAGCAGTTCCGGCCGAGCGGGAGTTAAGTACGAGCAGTACTTC
CASSSGRAGVKYEQYF
>TRBD1|.|TRBV28|TRBJ1-2
TGTGCCACCGACAGGGAACCTAACTATGGCTACACCTTC
CATDREPNYGYTF
>TRBD1|.|TRBV10-1|TRBJ1-2
TGCGCCAGCAGCTTCGACAGGGTCTATGGCTACACCTTC
CASSFDRVYGYTF
>TRBD2|.|TRBV10-3|TRBJ2-7
TGTGCCATCAGTGAGTCGACGCGGGGGAACGAGCAGTACTTC
CAISESTRGNEQYF
>.|.|TRBV5-5|TRBJ2-2
TGTGCCAGCAGCTTGAGCACAGGCGCAAACACCGGGGAGCTGTTTTTT
CASSLSTGANTGELFF
>TRBD1|.|TRBV5-1|TRBJ2-5
TGCGCCAGCAGCCCTACGACAGGGCAGAAAGAGACCCAGTACTTC
CASSPTTGQKETQYF
>TRBD1|.|TRBV7-2|TRBJ1-4
TGTGCCAGCAGCCCTGGACAGGGGGGAAAACTGTTTTTT
CASSPGQGGKLFF
>TRBD2|.|TRBV30|TRBJ2-2
TGTGCCTGGAGGGGCGGGACTAGCGGTCCGAACACCGGGGAGCTGTTTTTT
CAWRGGTSGPNTGELFF
>TRBD1|.|TRBV5-6|TRBJ1-1
TGTGCCAGCAGCTTGAGACAGGGGATGAACACTGAAGCTTTCTTT
CASSLRQGMNTEAFF
>TRBD2|once|TRBV3-1/TRBV3-2|TRBJ2-3
TGTGCCAGCAGCCTCCCGCGGGGGGGATCCACAGATACGCAGTATTTT
CASSLPRGGSTDTQYF
>.|.|TRBV18|TRBJ2-7
TGTGCCAGCTCACCCAACAGGGAAAGAATGTACTTC
CASSPNRERMYF
>TRBD1|.|TRBV10-1|TRBJ2-7
TGCGCCAGCAGTGGGGGGACAGGGGGCAGCGAGCAGTACTTC
CASSGGTGGSEQYF
>.|few|TRBV14|TRBJ1-3
TGTGCCAGCAGTGCAGGTGGAAACACCATATATTTT
CASSAGGNTIYF
>TRBD2|once|TRBV7-9|TRBJ2-5
TGTGCCAGCAGCTTATTGGGTATAGCGGGGGTGAAGGGGGAGACCCAGTACTTC
CASSLLGIAGVKGETQYF
>.|.|TRBV28|TRBJ1-5
TGTGCCAGCAGTTCCCCCGGTTTGCAGCCCCAGCATTTT
CASSSPGLQPQHF
>.|.|TRBV27|TRBJ1-5
TGTGCCAGCAGTTTCAAAGGGGGGGGCACGGATCAGCCCCAGCATTTT
CASSFKGGGTDQPQHF
>TRBD1|.|TRBV5-1|TRBJ2-2
TGCGCCAGCAGCTATGGACAGGGGGCGTTGTATGGCGGGGAGCTGTTTTTT
CASSYGQGALYGGELFF
>.|few|TRBV6-5|TRBJ2-5
TGTGCCAGCAGGGGGAGCGGCCTCAAGACCCAGTACTTC
CASRGSGLKTQYF
>.|once|TRBV10-2|TRBJ2-7
TGCGCCAGCAGTGACCCGGGGGAGCAGTACTTC
CASSDPGEQYF
>.|.|TRBV3-1/TRBV3-2|TRBJ2-2
TGTGCCAGCAGCCAAGATCATCGCGCCGGGGAGCTGTTTTTT
CASSQDHRAGELFF
>TRBD2|once|TRBV28|TRBJ2-3
TGTGCCAGCAGTTTATGGGCGGGAGGGCAGACAGATACGCAGTATTTT
CASSLWAGGQTDTQYF
>.|once|TRBV6-4|TRBJ1-2
TGTGCCAGCAGTGAGTTCGGTGAGGCAGCTTATGGCTACACCTTC
CASSEFGEAAYGYTF
>.|.|TRBV5-4|TRBJ1-2
TGTGCCAGCAGCTTACAGGAGAACTATGGCTACACCTTC
CASSLQENYGYTF
>.|.|TRBV5-1|TRBJ2-2
TGCGCCAGCAGCACCACAGGGCCCGGGGAGCTGTTTTTT
CASSTTGPGELFF
>.|.|TRBV7-9|TRBJ2-5
TGTGCCAGCAGCTTAGCGCGGTGGCAGGCAGGGGAGACCCAGTACTTC
CASSLARWQAGETQYF
>TRBD1|.|TRBV7-9|TRBJ1-2
TGTGCCAGCAGCTTAGATGGGACAGCGACTGGCTACACCTTC
CASSLDGTATGYTF
>.|.|TRBV12-3/TRBV12-4|TRBJ1-1
TGTGCCAGCACTACCCGTTCACCTGAAGCTTTCTTT
CASTTRSPEAFF
>.|.|TRBV30|TRBJ1-1
TGTGCCTGGAGTGTAGGAGGGCAGGGGAACACTGAAGCTTTCTTT
CAWSVGGQGNTEAFF
>TRBD1|.|TRBV6-4|TRBJ2-3
TGTGCCAGCAGTGACGGGACAGGGGGTTCAGATACGCAGTATTTT
CASSDGTGGSDTQYF
>TRBD1|once|TRBV5-5|TRBJ1-1
TGTGCCAGCAGAAACCAAGACAGGGAGGTTCTTCGAGCTTTCTTT
CASRNQDREVLRAFF
>TRBD2|.|TRBV27|TRBJ2-3
TGTGCCAGCAGTTTACGCGGGGGGAGGCTGAGCAGCGATACGCAGTATTTT
CASSLRGGRLSSDTQYF
>TRBD1|.|TRBV9|TRBJ2-7
TGTGCCAGCAGCGTAGGACTCTCAGGGACAGGGAATTCCTACGAGCAGTACTTC
CASSVGLSGTGNSYEQYF
>TRBD1|.|TRBV28|TRBJ1-6
TGTGCCAGCAGTGGGATTAGGACAGGACTGAATAATTCACCCCTCCACTTT
CASSGIRTGLNNSPLHF
>TRBD2|.|TRBV30|TRBJ2-7
TGTGCCTGGAGTAGGACCCTACGGGAGGGCGAGCAGTACTTC
CAWSRTLREGEQYF
>TRBD2|.|TRBV7-9|TRBJ2-5
TGTGCCAGCAGCACCGGGGGTCTAGCGGGAGGGCCTGAGACCCAGTACTTC
CASSTGGLAGGPETQYF
>.|.|TRBV7-6|TRBJ2-7
TGTGCCAGCAGCTTATCGGGTACCTACGAGCAGTACTTC
CASSLSGTYEQYF
>TRBD1|.|TRBV7-9|TRBJ1-2
TGTGCCAGCAGCTTCTCGGGACAGGGGGCTGTTGGCTACACCTTC
CASSFSGQGAVGYTF
>TRBD1|.|TRBV10-3|TRBJ2-5
TGTGCCATCAGCCGCCAAGGACAGGGATTCACGGAGACCCAGTACTTC
CAISRQGQGFTETQYF